The clone carrying this T cell receptor (beta chain) was found many times. Its specificity is unknown. The length of the CDR3 is 15 residues. Trimming pared 0 bases from V and 1 base from J, leaving 9 bases between. This record belongs to a study of T cells in Graves' hyperthyroidism and ophthalmopathy. General study points: Most clonotypes expanded in the thyroid (above 0.001) were also present in blood.

Amplified TCR beta CDR3 regions derived from RNA transcripts. Initially, a first-round RT-PCR of the TCR CDR3 employed the HTBI primer set. A single record per CDR3 protein comes from TCRdb applying MiXCR to the multiplex PCR reads. The sample has fewer than 500,000 distinct CDR3 sequences; about 15% are singletons. V gene TRBV12-3 or TRBV12-4 combines with J gene TRBJ2-5; D is ambiguous. This receptor was taken from a man between 18 and 29 years old with Graves' ophthalmopathy. Material: blood. The CDR3 DNA is TGTGCCAGCAGTTTAGCACTCGCATCCCAAGAGACCCAGTACTTC. This encodes CASSLALASQETQYF.